This entry lists 16 T cell receptor beta chains sequenced from one sample in a study of identical twins. Each CDR3 protein gets one entry after TCRdb re-called the 5' RACE reads with MiXCR. The repertoire holds hundreds of thousands of distinct CDR3 sequences, with approximately 13% as singletons. This sample was also put to use in a study of yellow fever vaccine responses in identical twins.

Sample: PBMCs. Every receptor here comes from a young woman in good health.

This clonotype has just a few counts. V usage is TRBV6-5 and J usage is TRBJ1-5; D might be TRBD1 (5 bases). CDR1 MNHEY and CDR2 SVGAGI come from the germline V gene. The CDR3 runs to 15 residues. Trimming removed 2 bases from V and 1 base from J, with 9 bases in between. The CDR3 is CASSYGAGSNQPQHF. The CDR3 coding sequence is TGTGCCAGCAGTTACGGGGCTGGGAGCAATCAGCCCCAGCATTTT.

The V and J genes are TRBV20-1 and TRBJ2-1; D may be TRBD2 (5 bases). Germline CDR1 reads DFQATT; CDR2 reads SNEGSKA (reference sequence). CDR3 size: 15 residues. The V end was cut by 1 base, the J end by 5 bases, with 15 bases between. The CDR3 sequence is CSARGTAGEDNEQFF. CDR3 nucleotides: TGCAGTGCTAGAGGGACCGCGGGTGAGGACAATGAGCAGTTCTTC.

The rearrangement joins TRBV11-2 to TRBJ2-4, with TRBD1 identical over 7 bases. Trimming took 5 bases from V and 0 from J; bases not matched to a gene: 13. Germline V gene lookup returns CDR1 SGHAT and CDR2 FQNNGV. The CDR3 loop spans 18 amino acids. CDR3 region: CASSPEEPGQIAKNIQYF. The CDR3 nucleotides are TGTGCCAGCAGCCCAGAGGAACCGGGACAGATAGCCAAAAACATTCAGTACTTC. Full variable domain (missing parts from reference TRBV11-2 and TRBJ2-4): EAGVAQSPRYKIIEKRQSVAFWCNPISGHATLYWYQQILGQGPKLLIQFQNNGVVDDSQLPKDRFSAERLKGVDSTLKIQPAKLEDSAVYLCASSPEEPGQIAKNIQYFGAGTRLSVL.

This clonotype was seen only a few times. This CDR3 is CASSATSSPLNTEAFF. The CDR3 DNA is TGCGCCAGTTCAGCTACCTCCTCCCCACTGAACACTGAAGCTTTCTTT. This chain links TRBV5-1 with TRBJ1-1; unclear D gene. This CDR3 region has 16 residues. Germline V CDR1 and CDR2: SGHRS, YFSETQ. With 8 bases removed from V and 0 bases from J, the gap between germline ends came to 20 bases.

There are a few counts of this clonotype. The V call is TRBV6-5, the J call TRBJ2-1; 10 bases match TRBD2. CDR3 length: 16 residues. Germline CDR1 is MNHEY and CDR2 is SVGAGI. V lost 2 bases to trimming and J lost 8 bases; unmatched junction nucleotides: 9. CDR3 amino acids: CASSYEGSGRVDEQFF. CDR3 bases: TGTGCCAGCAGTTACGAGGGAAGCGGGAGGGTCGATGAGCAGTTCTTC.

There are a few counts of this clonotype. V is TRBV18 and J is TRBJ1-1; possibly TRBD1 for D (6 bases). V lost 3 bases, J lost 0 bases, and 17 bases lay in between. This CDR3 is 17 amino acids long. Germline V lookup: CDR1 KGHSH, CDR2 LQKENI. Here the CDR3 reads CASSPGAGGALNTEAFF. The CDR3 DNA is TGTGCCAGCTCACCGGGGGCCGGAGGGGCTTTGAACACTGAAGCTTTCTTT.

This chain uses TRBV19 with TRBJ1-5; D is undetermined. Germline loops: CDR1 LNHDA, CDR2 SQIVND (reference sequence). CDR3 size: 14 residues. Trimming pared 3 bases from V and 5 bases from J, leaving 11 bases between. CDR3 in DNA: TGTGCCAGTAGTATCCGACAAGCAGATCAGCCCCAGCATTTT. Translating it yields CASSIRQADQPQHF.

The rearrangement joins TRBV28 to TRBJ2-7, with 8 bases that match TRBD2. V shed 10 bases and J 2 bases; nucleotides not matched to a gene: 13. Germline CDR1 is MDHEN and CDR2 is SYDVKM. The CDR3 has 15 residues. CDR3 region: CAINPGGRLTYEQYF. DNA for the CDR3: TGTGCCATAAACCCGGGGGGGAGACTAACCTACGAGCAGTACTTC.

The chain uses TRBV2 and TRBJ1-5; D unclear. Per the germline V gene, CDR1 is SNHLY and CDR2 is FYNNEI. This CDR3 contains 14 residues. Trimming removed 2 bases from V and 6 bases from J, with 11 bases in between. The CDR3 region has the DNA TGTGCCAGCAGTGAATGGGAAGGTAGTCAGCCCCAGCATTTT. It encodes CASSEWEGSQPQHF.

This clonotype was detected ten times or more. The chain carries TRBV12-3 or TRBV12-4 and TRBJ2-1; D is unresolved. The CDR3 totals 12 residues. V lost 8 bases, J lost 7 bases, and 12 bases lay in between. The CDR3 sequence: CASRQVGNEQFF. The CDR3 coding sequence is TGTGCCAGCCGGCAGGTGGGGAATGAGCAGTTCTTC.

The chain joins TRBV11-2 to TRBJ2-5; D unclear. Germline loops: CDR1 SGHAT, CDR2 FQNNGV. V lost 5 bases, J lost 2 bases, and 18 bases lay in between. The CDR3 extends over 16 amino acids. The CDR3 DNA follows: TGTGCCAGCAGCCCCGTCGGCCCGACCTCTCAAGAGACCCAGTACTTC. This translates into CASSPVGPTSQETQYF.

This clonotype was counted a few times. This chain joins TRBV28 and TRBJ2-7; D remains ambiguous. The CDR3 sequence is 16 residues long. Germline CDR1 is MDHEN and CDR2 is SYDVKM. The V end was cut by 5 bases, the J end by 1 base, with 18 bases between. The DNA of the CDR3 is TGTGCCAGCAGTCACCCACAGCTGAGTCCTTCCTACGAGCAGTACTTC. Translated, it gives CASSHPQLSPSYEQYF.

Many counts were recorded for this clonotype. The chain has TRBV2 and TRBJ1-5; no clear D gene. Germline lookup yields CDR1 SNHLY and CDR2 FYNNEI. Trimming shortened V by 1 base and J by 0 bases, and 4 bases separated the two germline ends. The CDR3 sequence is 14 residues long. In DNA, the CDR3 is TGTGCCAGCAGTGAAGACGGTAGCAATCAGCCCCAGCATTTT. This gives the protein CASSEDGSNQPQHF.

This clonotype was counted ten times or more. The chain couples TRBV6-6 to TRBJ2-5; D call uncertain. Germline V CDR1 and CDR2: MNHNY, SVGAGI (reference sequence). The CDR3 loop spans 11 amino acids. Deletions cut 6 bases from V and 8 bases from J, with 10 bases between. For the CDR3, the DNA is TGTGCCAGCAGCCCCGGCAGAACCCAGTACTTC. Its protein product is CASSPGRTQYF.

The V and J genes are TRBV12-3 or TRBV12-4 and TRBJ2-7, with 7 bases lining up with TRBD1. The V segment lost 3 bases and the J segment 7 bases; nucleotides outside the gene matches: 3. The CDR3 totals 12 residues. Here the CDR3 DNA reads TGTGCCAGCAGTTTTGGCAGGGGGGAGCAGTACTTC. Translated: CASSFGRGEQYF.

V gene TRBV20-1 combines with J gene TRBJ2-1, with D possibly TRBD2 on 5 matching bases. Trimming shortened V by 3 bases and J by 5 bases, and 14 bases separated the two germline ends. This CDR3 is 14 amino acids long. CDR1 is DFQATT and CDR2 is SNEGSKA in the germline V gene (reference sequence). In DNA, the CDR3 is TGCAGTGCTAGTTATCCTCTAGCAAACAATGAGCAGTTCTTC. Its protein is CSASYPLANNEQFF.